This entry features one T cell receptor (beta chain) sequence. What it binds is not known. This sample stems from a study of identical twins. Study-wide results and caveats: In beta out-of-frame sequences, the excess sharing between twins was weaker. There is a chance that invariant MAIT and iNKT cells partially muddied zero-insertion analyses.

Carrying unique molecular identifiers, the cDNA also gained a universal primer site through template switching. In TCRdb, the 5' RACE reads were re-called with MiXCR into one record per CDR3 protein. The table shows around 550,000 distinct CDR3 sequences, with roughly 15% occurring only once. CDR3 length: 13 residues. CDR1 and CDR2 from the germline V gene are SQVTM and ANQGSEA. Trimming removed 3 bases from V and 2 bases from J, with 9 bases in between. These sequences were also reported in another study, on yellow fever vaccine responses in identical twins. From that paper: Each twin's T cell response to the vaccine was reported to look partly convergent and partly personalized.

The sequence derives from a woman under 30 in good health. The material sequenced was CD4+ T cells sorted from blood. The chain links TRBV29-1 to TRBJ2-3, with a weak D call TRBD2 (6 bases). In nucleotides, the CDR3 is TGCAGCGTTGATGGGGGGAACACAGATACGCAGTATTTT. This sequence encodes CSVDGGNTDTQYF.